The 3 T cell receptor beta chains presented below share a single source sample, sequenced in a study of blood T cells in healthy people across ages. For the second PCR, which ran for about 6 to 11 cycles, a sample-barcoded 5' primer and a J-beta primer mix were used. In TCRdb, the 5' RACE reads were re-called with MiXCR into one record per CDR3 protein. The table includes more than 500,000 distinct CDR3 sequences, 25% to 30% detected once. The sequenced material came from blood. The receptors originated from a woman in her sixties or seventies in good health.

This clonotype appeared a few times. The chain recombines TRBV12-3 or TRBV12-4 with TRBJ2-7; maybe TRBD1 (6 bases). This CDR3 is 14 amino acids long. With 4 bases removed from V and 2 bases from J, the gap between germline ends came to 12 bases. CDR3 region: CASSSWGPTYEQYF. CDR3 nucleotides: TGTGCCAGCAGTTCCTGGGGGCCTACCTACGAGCAGTACTTC.

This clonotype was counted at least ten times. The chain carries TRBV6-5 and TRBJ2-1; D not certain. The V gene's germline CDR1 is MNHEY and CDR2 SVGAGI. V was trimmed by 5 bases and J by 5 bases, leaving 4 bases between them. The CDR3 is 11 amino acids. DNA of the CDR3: TGTGCCAGCAGTCGTAACAATGAGCAGTTCTTC. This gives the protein CASSRNNEQFF.

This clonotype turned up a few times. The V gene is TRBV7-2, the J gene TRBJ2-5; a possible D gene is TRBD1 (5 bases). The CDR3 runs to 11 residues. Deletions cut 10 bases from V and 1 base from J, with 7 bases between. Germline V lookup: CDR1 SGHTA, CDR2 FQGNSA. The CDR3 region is CAIRAQETQYF. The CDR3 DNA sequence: TGTGCCATCAGGGCCCAAGAGACCCAGTACTTC.